A selection of T cell receptor beta chains follows, all from one sample in a study of CD8 T cells in ankylosing spondylitis. From the 5' RACE reads, TCRdb called clonotypes with MiXCR, one entry per CDR3 protein. The sample has about 390,000 distinct CDR3 sequences, approximately 20% seen once; the top ten hold about 16%. The source material was blood, either unsorted or a sorted T cell fraction (not recorded which). These receptors came from a male donor with ankylosing spondylitis. Both conserved end residues are part of each CDR3.

V,CDR3
TRBV20-1,CSAIRALETQYF
TRBV4-1,CASSPSPLAVSNTGELFF
TRBV6-1,CASREEGPTRGVFLNEQFF
TRBV11-1,CASSLYIGLAGITGELFF
TRBV29-1,CSVDRSMNTEAFF
TRBV7-3,CASSTGQSTEAFF
TRBV5-1,CASSSTGPTTDTQYF
TRBV9,CASSLGALPSDSPLHF
TRBV30,CAWSRPGTGIADTQYF
TRBV7-9,CASSPEIYEQYF
TRBV7-9,CASTRGIEKLFF
TRBV3-1,CASSQIRGLLTEAFF
TRBV7-8,CASSHIIQGETYEQYF
TRBV20-1,CSARAASGRSGELFF
TRBV5-1,CASSLSGQALSYTF
TRBV5-1,CASSGREGLYEQFF
TRBV15,CATSRDLRTVNEKLFF
TRBV11-2,CASSLDGLAGRTDTQYF
TRBV6-2/TRBV6-3,CASTRLAVGYEQYF
TRBV7-7,CASSQGLADNEQFF
TRBV7-3,CASSQRGQKNTGELFF
TRBV6-5,CASSYFGLGETQYF
TRBV28,CASSRFDRGEAFF
TRBV13,CASRLTGGAGNSPLHF
TRBV2,CASSTDGLNSPLHF
TRBV5-1,CASSPYASGSGQETQYF
TRBV20-1,CSASWGGYRYNEQFF
TRBV6-1,CASRHTGSRDQPQHF
TRBV20-1,CSARYRDYKDTQYF
TRBV11-2,CASSLDLAGEDLTDTQYF
TRBV7-6,CASSQNSNTEAFF
TRBV29-1,CSVAAGGEAFF
TRBV21-1,CASSIDGNEKLFF
TRBV11-2,CASRPTGAGGGDEQFF
TRBV2,CASSEVRTGRDTQYF
TRBV29-1,CSATGNTYEQYF
TRBV11-2,CASSTVGELFF
TRBV20-1,CSARDRRGLYNEQFF
TRBV7-8,CASSLPQGSQYF
TRBV20-1,CSASLVRSLDTQYF
TRBV12-3/TRBV12-4,CASSFRPLLYNEQFF
TRBV19,CASNPGSSYEQYF
TRBV20-1,CSARGRENTEAFF